These 32 T cell receptor beta chains originate from one sample sequenced in a study of blood T cell repertoires in COVID-19. This table comes from immunoSEQ multiplex PCR, and its TCRdb copy is limited to in-frame clones, with some not included. The table records 130,000 or so clones, just under 85% of them present only once. Sequenced: PBMCs or T cells enriched from blood (not recorded which). Receptors were obtained from a woman in her forties or fifties with acute COVID-19.

This sequence joins TRBV11-2 and TRBJ2-3, with D possibly matching TRBD1 (6 bases). The CDR3 runs 15 residues. V lost 5 bases, J lost 2 bases, and 14 bases lay in between. The germline V gene has CDR1 SGHAT and CDR2 FQNNGV. Here the CDR3 DNA reads TGTGCCAGCAGCCCATCCAGGGGATACACAGATACGCAGTATTTT. It specifies CASSPSRGYTDTQYF.

The chain uses TRBV28 and TRBJ1-2; no definite D call. Per germline, CDR1 MDHEN and CDR2 SYDVKM. The V gene lost 2 bases and the J gene lost 5 bases, with 12 bases spanning the gap. This CDR3 comprises 14 residues. The DNA of the CDR3 is TGTGCCAGCAGTTTACAGGTCCCTCAATATGGCTACACCTTC. It yields the protein CASSLQVPQYGYTF.

The chain has TRBV7-2 and TRBJ1-2; 9 bases fit TRBD1. V lost 3 bases, J lost 2 bases, and 4 bases stayed unmatched. CDR1 and CDR2 (germline): SGHTA, FQGNSA. The CDR3 spans 15 residues. The CDR3 DNA reads TGTGCCAGCAGCTTTAGGGACAGGGTCAACTATGGCTACACCTTC. Encoded protein: CASSFRDRVNYGYTF.

The gene calls are TRBV11-3 and TRBJ2-3; a possible D gene is TRBD1 (6 bases). From germline, CDR1 is SGHNT and CDR2 YENEEA. Trimming removed 5 bases from V and 0 bases from J, with 9 bases in between. The CDR3 contains 14 residues. For the CDR3, the DNA is TGTGCCAGCAGCCGGACAGTAAGCACAGATACGCAGTATTTT. It specifies CASSRTVSTDTQYF.

The DNA of the CDR3 is TGTGCCACCAGCGACGGAGATAACTATGGCTACACCTTC. Encoded protein: CATSDGDNYGYTF. V and J are TRBV15 and TRBJ1-2; D is ambiguous. Between the trimmed V and J ends, which lost 5 bases and 1 base, there was a span of 8 bases. The CDR3 runs 13 residues. Per germline, CDR1 LNHNV and CDR2 YYDKDF (reference sequence).

The genes are TRBV12-3 or TRBV12-4 and TRBJ1-5; D is undetermined. There are 12 residues in the CDR3. The V and J ends lost 7 bases and 7 bases respectively, with 11 bases between them. CDR3 in DNA: TGTGCCAGCACCAGTCGAGGGCAGCCCCAGCATTTT. It encodes CASTSRGQPQHF.

This clone has just one count. J is TRBJ2-7 and V is TRBV24-1; no definite D call. This CDR3 is built from 14 residues. The germline V gene encodes CDR1 KGHDR and CDR2 SFDVKD. The ends were cut back, 5 bases at V and 5 bases at J, with 15 bases in the middle. CDR3 nucleotide sequence: TGTGCCACCAGTGGACCAGAGAGTGGAGACGAGCAGTACTTC. Amino acids: CATSGPESGDEQYF.

The V call is TRBV19, the J call TRBJ2-5; 11 bases line up with TRBD1. The length of the CDR3 is 16 residues. Germline-derived CDR1 and CDR2 are LNHDA and SQIVND (reference sequence). J gave up 4 bases and V 5 bases, and 9 bases lay outside the gene matches. The CDR3 loop reads CASSPVGQGAGETQYF. DNA for the CDR3: TGTGCCAGTAGTCCCGTCGGACAGGGGGCCGGAGAGACCCAGTACTTC.

This clone was recorded only once. The gene calls are TRBV6-1 and TRBJ2-1; D might be TRBD2 (5 bases). The CDR3 contains 15 residues. The V end lost 2 bases, the J end lost 7 bases, and 15 bases lay between the germline ends. CDR1 is MNHNS and CDR2 is SASEGT in the germline V gene. CDR3 nucleotides: TGTGCCAGCAGTGAACCGGGAAAGACCTTGAATGAGCAGTTCTTC. Amino acids: CASSEPGKTLNEQFF.

In its sample, this clone was seen a few times. The chain has TRBV11-2 and TRBJ2-1; 11 bases agree with TRBD2. With 1 base clipped from V and 9 bases from J, the junction kept 11 bases outside the gene matches. The CDR3 is 17 amino acids. Germline values: CDR1 SGHAT, CDR2 FQNNGV. In nucleotides, the CDR3 is TGTGCCAGCAGCTTAGGGACTAGCGGGCGGGAGCGGGGTGAGCAGTTCTTC. Residues: CASSLGTSGRERGEQFF.

This clone appeared a single time. V gene TRBV11-1 combines with J gene TRBJ2-5; D unresolved. Germline V gives CDR1 SGHAT, CDR2 FQDESV (reference sequence). The ends were cut back, 1 base at V and 6 bases at J, with 12 bases in the middle. This CDR3 spans 14 amino acids. CDR3 amino acids: CASSLGPSLQTQYF. CDR3 sequence (DNA): TGTGCCAGCAGCTTAGGTCCTAGTTTGCAGACCCAGTACTTC.

This clone was found once. The DNA of the CDR3 is TGTGCCAGCAGCCTAGACAGGGTCCACGAGCAGTACTTC. It translates to CASSLDRVHEQYF. The J gene is TRBJ2-7, the V gene TRBV28; 7 nucleotides match TRBD1. V lost 6 bases and J lost 5; bases outside the gene matches: 7. The CDR3 spans 13 residues. Germline V gene data show CDR1 as MDHEN and CDR2 as SYDVKM. The full variable domain, with the rest looked up from reference TRBV28 and TRBJ2-7, is DVKVTQSSRYLVKRTGEKVFLECVQDMDHENMFWYRQDPGLGLRLIYFSYDVKMKEKGDIPEGYSVSREKKERFSLILESASTNQTSMYLCASSLDRVHEQYFGPGTRLTVT.

The gene calls are TRBV5-1 and TRBJ2-5; 8 bases match TRBD2. Germline V lookup: CDR1 SGHRS, CDR2 YFSETQ. The V and J ends lost 0 bases and 3 bases, in that order; junction bases with no gene match: 4. This CDR3 has 15 residues. Written as DNA, the CDR3 is TGCGCCAGCAGCTTGGCGGGGCGGGAGGAAGAGACCCAGTACTTC. Protein sequence: CASSLAGREEETQYF.

The genes are TRBV21-1 and TRBJ1-2. TRBV21-1 is a recognized pseudogene. CDR3 length: 14 residues. The CDR3, as DNA: TGTGCCAGCAGCAAAGGCTTGGAGCAGTGTGGCTACACCTTC. Its protein product is CASSKGLEQCGYTF.

The rearrangement links TRBV19 to TRBJ2-5; 8 bases are a match to TRBD1. Germline V lookup: CDR1 LNHDA, CDR2 SQIVND (reference sequence). The CDR3 totals 15 residues. V shed 6 bases and J 5 bases; nucleotides not matched to a gene: 11. CDR3 in amino acids: CASSNYGQGGETQYF. The CDR3 DNA sequence: TGTGCCAGTAGCAACTATGGACAGGGCGGGGAGACCCAGTACTTC.

This clone was seen only a few times. The chain is built from TRBV12-3 or TRBV12-4 and TRBJ1-5, with D perhaps TRBD1 (6 bases). V was cut by 6 bases and J by 4 bases, with 10 bases left in between. The CDR3 is 13 residues long. The CDR3 is CASSRTANQPQHF. CDR3 coding DNA: TGTGCCAGCAGCAGGACAGCAAATCAGCCCCAGCATTTT.

This chain connects TRBV9 to TRBJ2-2; TRBD2 aligns across 7 bases. V trimming: 3 bases; J trimming: 7 bases; junction bases outside the gene matches: 15. The CDR3 has 17 residues. The germline CDR1 and CDR2 sequences are SGDLS and YYNGEE. CDR3 coding DNA: TGTGCCAGCAGCGGAGGTGGGGCGGGAGTGGTCGGCGGGGAGCTGTTTTTT. Protein sequence: CASSGGGAGVVGGELFF.

This sequence joins TRBV2 and TRBJ1-6; 9 bases are a match to TRBD1. Germline V gives CDR1 SNHLY, CDR2 FYNNEI. V dropped 0 bases and J dropped 7; count of bases not matched to a gene: 1. The CDR3 contains 15 residues. CDR3 nucleotide sequence: TGTGCCAGCAGTGAAGCGACAGGGGGGAATTCACCCCTCCACTTT. Residues: CASSEATGGNSPLHF.

This rearrangement joins TRBV7-9 to TRBJ2-1; possibly TRBD1 for D (6 bases). The V end was cut by 6 bases, the J end by 8 bases, with 8 bases between. This CDR3 has 11 residues. The V gene's germline CDR1 is SEHNR and CDR2 FQNEAQ (reference sequence). The CDR3 loop is CASRGADEQFF. CDR3 bases: TGTGCCAGCAGGGGGGCAGATGAGCAGTTCTTC.

The gene calls are TRBV9 and TRBJ1-5; tentatively, D is TRBD1 (6 bases). Germline CDR1 reads SGDLS; CDR2 reads YYNGEE. The CDR3 has 14 residues. V was clipped by 0 bases and J by 3 bases, with 7 bases between them. In nucleotides, the CDR3 is TGTGCCAGCAGCGTAGCAGGGGTCAATCAGCCCCAGCATTTT. Translation gives CASSVAGVNQPQHF.

This chain connects TRBV4-1 to TRBJ2-1, with 10 bases aligning to TRBD2. The V gene end was trimmed by 1 base and the J gene end by 6 bases; junction bases not matched to a gene: 6. CDR1 MGHRA and CDR2 YSYEKL come from the germline V gene. CDR3 size: 16 residues. DNA for the CDR3: TGCGCCAGCAGCCAAGCCGGGACTAGCGCATCCAATGAGCAGTTCTTC. It codes for CASSQAGTSASNEQFF.

This clone has a single count. The chain has TRBV6-1 and TRBJ1-1; 9 bases map to TRBD1. There are 15 residues in the CDR3. Per the germline V gene, CDR1 is MNHNS and CDR2 is SASEGT. V was clipped by 1 base and J by 2 bases; unmatched bases: 2. The DNA of the CDR3 is TGTGCCAGCAGTGAAGGGACAGGGGTAAACACTGAAGCTTTCTTT. It is translated as CASSEGTGVNTEAFF.

The chain carries TRBV9 and TRBJ2-1; D is perhaps TRBD1 (6 bases). Germline lookup yields CDR1 SGDLS and CDR2 YYNGEE. V lost 3 bases to trimming and J lost 4 bases, with 14 bases between them. CDR3 length: 15 residues. The CDR3 sequence: CASSARDTFYNEQFF. DNA for the CDR3: TGTGCCAGCAGCGCCCGGGACACCTTTTACAATGAGCAGTTCTTC.

The chain links TRBV5-1 to TRBJ2-2; 8 positions agree with TRBD1. The CDR3 is 15 amino acids. Germline CDR1 reads SGHRS; CDR2 reads YFSETQ. V dropped 4 bases and J dropped 6; count of bases not matched to a gene: 8. The CDR3 coding sequence is TGCGCCAGCAGCCCAGGACAGGGTGAATCCGGGGAGCTGTTTTTT. This gives the protein CASSPGQGESGELFF.

The gene calls are TRBV19 and TRBJ2-1; TRBD2 matches at 11 bases. CDR1 and CDR2 (germline): LNHDA, SQIVND (reference sequence). CDR3 length equals 15 residues. The V segment lost 3 bases and the J segment 7 bases; nucleotides outside the gene matches: 5. CDR3 residues: CASSMGASGRNEQFF. CDR3 bases: TGTGCCAGTAGTATGGGGGCTAGCGGGAGGAATGAGCAGTTCTTC.

This chain links TRBV19 with TRBJ1-5; D remains ambiguous. The CDR3 covers 15 residues. V gave up 3 bases and J gave up 5 bases, with 14 bases separating them. The germline V gene has CDR1 LNHDA and CDR2 SQIVND (reference sequence). In DNA, the CDR3 is TGTGCCAGTAGTATCCGACTTCCTTTATATCAGCCCCAGCATTTT. Protein product: CASSIRLPLYQPQHF.

The chain recombines TRBV19 with TRBJ1-5; possible D gene TRBD1, 5 bases. This CDR3 comprises 16 residues. In germline, CDR1 is LNHDA, CDR2 SQIVND (reference sequence). Between the trimmed V and J ends, which lost 2 bases and 6 bases, there was a span of 17 bases. Written as DNA, the CDR3 is TGTGCCAGTAGTATACTCGGTCAGGGTGGTAGTCAGCCCCAGCATTTT. Translating gives CASSILGQGGSQPQHF. Complete variable domain (other parts from reference TRBV19 and TRBJ1-5): DGGITQSPKYLFRKEGQNVTLSCEQNLNHDAMYWYRQDPGQGLRLIYYSQIVNDFQKGDIAEGYSVSREKKESFPLTVTSAQKNPTAFYLCASSILGQGGSQPQHFGDGTRLSIL.

The chain recombines TRBV11-2 with TRBJ1-6, with a weak D call TRBD1 (5 bases). V lost 0 bases and J 5 bases, leaving 11 bases between the germline ends. The CDR3 covers 16 residues. The germline gives CDR1 SGHAT, CDR2 FQNNGV. The DNA of the CDR3 is TGTGCCAGCAGCTTAGACGGGGGGATCAATAATTCACCCCTCCACTTT. Translated: CASSLDGGINNSPLHF.

This clone was found a few times. The chain recombines TRBV7-9 with TRBJ2-1, with 7 bases lining up with TRBD1. Germline V gives CDR1 SEHNR, CDR2 FQNEAQ (reference sequence). After removal of 0 bases from V and 9 bases from J, the junction contained 14 bases not matched to a gene. This CDR3 has 17 residues. The CDR3 DNA sequence: TGTGCCAGCAGCTTAGCTTCAGCTACAGGGGCTAGGATTGAGCAGTTCTTC. It translates to CASSLASATGARIEQFF.

V gene TRBV10-1 combines with J gene TRBJ2-1; a weak D match, TRBD2 (5 bases). The CDR3 extends over 12 amino acids. Trimming stripped 6 bases from V and 9 bases from J, with 12 bases between. The germline V gene has CDR1 WNHNN and CDR2 SYGVQD (reference sequence). This chain's CDR3 is CASSRALGEQFF. As DNA, the CDR3 is TGCGCCAGCAGCCGAGCACTAGGTGAGCAGTTCTTC.

The gene calls are TRBV19 and TRBJ1-1, with 9 bases identical to TRBD1. The CDR3 has 15 amino acids. The junction had 8 bases not matched to a gene; V was cut back by 5 bases and J by 4 bases. Germline lookup yields CDR1 LNHDA and CDR2 SQIVND (reference sequence). For the CDR3, the DNA is TGTGCCAGTAGTCCCCGGACAGGGGTCTTCACTGAAGCTTTCTTT. It is translated as CASSPRTGVFTEAFF.

This rearrangement joins TRBV2 to TRBJ2-2; no clear D gene. Trimming stripped 7 bases from V and 6 bases from J, with 12 bases between. The CDR3 runs 13 residues. Germline V gene sequence: CDR1 SNHLY, CDR2 FYNNEI. The CDR3 region is CASTTSIAGELFF. In nucleotides, the CDR3 is TGTGCCAGCACGACTTCCATAGCCGGGGAGCTGTTTTTT.